This T cell receptor beta chain was profiled in a study of control samples from healthy donors and cancer patients. The CDR3 is 14 residues long. Germline V lookup: CDR1 LNHDA, CDR2 SQIVND (reference sequence). J was trimmed by 10 bases and V by 3 bases; bases with no gene match: 10. Produced via immunoSEQ multiplex PCR; TCRdb's table is partial and in-frame only. The table lists almost 95,000 clones, just over 90% of them singletons. The clonotype was recovered from a young woman in good health. V is TRBV19 and J is TRBJ1-2; TRBD1 matches 8 bases. Material: blood. The CDR3 loop reads CASSIFGRGPTYTF. CDR3 DNA sequence: TGTGCCAGTAGTATTTTCGGCAGGGGGCCGACCTACACCTTC.